Shown below are 16 T cell receptor beta chains from a single sample sequenced in a study of CD4 T cells in relation to SARS-CoV-2 and coronaviruses. Profiling relied on immunoSEQ multiplex PCR, and the TCRdb table lists in-frame clones only, not all of them. The table shows roughly 45,000 clones, with roughly four fifths occurring only once. Which antigens these TCRs recognize remains unknown. Source material: naive CD4+ T cells from PBMCs, cultured in vitro. The subset here: naive CD4+ T cells isolated by negative enrichment. These receptors all stem from an adult with COVID-19.

V is TRBV15 and J is TRBJ1-5; D remains unclear. V shed 5 bases and J shed 9 bases, with 23 bases lying between them. This CDR3 contains 16 residues. Germline V gene lookup returns CDR1 LNHNV and CDR2 YYDKDF (reference sequence). The CDR3 DNA is TGTGCCACCAGCCGCCGAGGACGGACCGCGGTTTGGCCCCAGCATTTT. Amino acid sequence: CATSRRGRTAVWPQHF.

The V and J genes are TRBV6-5 and TRBJ2-7; D not certain. Trimming cost V 11 bases and J 3 bases, with 8 bases left between them. Germline V lookup: CDR1 MNHEY, CDR2 SVGAGI. The CDR3 contains 10 residues. CDR3 loop: CAPRSYEQYF. CDR3 bases: TGTGCCCCCCGCAGCTACGAGCAGTACTTC.

This chain connects TRBV30 to TRBJ2-1; 11 bases match TRBD2. The CDR3 contains 14 residues. Trimming at V came to 4 bases and at J to 5 bases, leaving 4 bases not matched to a gene. Germline CDR1 and CDR2: GTSNPN and SVGIG (reference sequence). CDR3 in amino acids: CAWTMTSGNNEQFF. Written as DNA, the CDR3 is TGTGCCTGGACCATGACTAGCGGGAACAATGAGCAGTTCTTC. The full variable domain, its missing parts supplied by reference TRBV30 and TRBJ2-1, is SQTIHQWPATLVQPVGSPLSLECTVEGTSNPNLYWYRQAAGRGLQLLFYSVGIGQISSEVPQNLSASRPQDRQFILSSKKLLLSDSGFYLCAWTMTSGNNEQFFGPGTRLTVL.

The CDR3 protein is CASSVGIGTGATRRAYEQYF. DNA of the CDR3: TGTGCCAGCAGCGTAGGTATTGGGACAGGCGCTACCCGCAGGGCCTACGAGCAGTACTTC. This rearrangement joins TRBV9 to TRBJ2-7; 8 bases fit TRBD1. Germline CDR1 SGDLS, CDR2 YYNGEE. V lost 0 bases, J lost 2 bases, and 19 bases stayed unmatched. This CDR3 contains 20 residues.

This rearrangement joins TRBV6-1 to TRBJ2-1; D may match TRBD1 or TRBD2 (5 bases each). The CDR3 loop spans 15 amino acids. V shed 3 bases and J shed 0 bases, with 9 bases lying between them. The germline gives CDR1 MNHNS, CDR2 SASEGT. In DNA, the CDR3 is TGTGCCAGCAGTGAGGGGGTTAGCTCCTACAATGAGCAGTTCTTC. This gives the protein CASSEGVSSYNEQFF.

This chain links TRBV7-8 with TRBJ2-1, with D tentatively TRBD2 (6 bases). The CDR3 is made up of 16 amino acids. CDR1 is SGHVS, CDR2 FQNEAQ, per germline. V was shortened by 5 bases and J by 9 bases, with 23 bases between the two germline ends. As DNA, the CDR3 is TGTGCCAGCAGCATTACCGCCGGGACTTTTCTTACTGAGCAGTTCTTC. Translation gives CASSITAGTFLTEQFF.

This chain links TRBV12-3 or TRBV12-4 with TRBJ2-7; 7 bases match TRBD1. Trimming at V came to 9 bases and at J to 7 bases, leaving 9 bases not matched to a gene. The CDR3 has 12 amino acids. Here the CDR3 DNA reads TGTGCCAGGTACAGGGGAGTGTGGGAGCAGTACTTC. The encoded protein is CARYRGVWEQYF.

The chain couples TRBV5-4 to TRBJ1-2; 11 bases match TRBD1. V was pared by 4 bases and J by 4 bases, with 6 bases of the junction left unmatched. CDR1 is SGHNT, CDR2 YYREEE, per germline (reference sequence). The CDR3 loop spans 15 amino acids. The CDR3 region has the DNA TGTGCCAGCAGCCCGGGGACAGGGGGTAGCTATGGCTACACCTTC. Its protein product is CASSPGTGGSYGYTF. The whole variable domain, filled in from reference TRBV5-4 and TRBJ1-2, reads ETGVTQSPTHLIKTRGQQVTLRCSSQSGHNTVSWYQQALGQGPQFIFQYYREEENGRGNFPPRFSGLQFPNYSSELNVNALELDDSALYLCASSPGTGGSYGYTFGSGTRLTVV.

CDR3 nucleotide sequence: TGTGCCAGCAGTTCGAGACAGGGTCCCTACGAGCAGTACTTC. It specifies CASSSRQGPYEQYF. This chain links TRBV6-5 with TRBJ2-7; 7 nucleotides align to TRBD1. The CDR3 runs to 14 residues. The V gene end was trimmed by 4 bases and the J gene end by 2 bases; junction bases not matched to a gene: 5. The germline CDR1 and CDR2 sequences are MNHEY and SVGAGI.

This sequence joins TRBV29-1 and TRBJ1-1; TRBD1 matches at 8 bases. J was trimmed by 4 bases and V by 4 bases; bases with no gene match: 5. The CDR3 totals 13 residues. Germline lookup yields CDR1 SQVTM and CDR2 ANQGSEA. In nucleotides, the CDR3 is TGCAGCGTTGTCTCGGGACAGGTCACTGAAGCTTTCTTT. Translation gives CSVVSGQVTEAFF.

The J gene is TRBJ2-1, the V gene TRBV4-3, with D possibly TRBD1 on 5 matching bases. V was clipped by 8 bases and J by 8 bases, with 16 bases between them. The CDR3 sequence is 13 residues long. CDR1 is LGHNA, CDR2 YSLEER, per germline. CDR3 nucleotide sequence: TGCGCCAGCGCCAACTTTAGGGGTGATGAGCAGTTCTTC. Translating gives CASANFRGDEQFF.

This clone occurred once. The chain is built from TRBV28 and TRBJ1-2; 9 nucleotides align to TRBD1. The length of the CDR3 is 12 residues. The germline gives CDR1 MDHEN, CDR2 SYDVKM. J gave up 8 bases and V 7 bases, and 5 bases lay outside the gene matches. The CDR3 coding sequence is TGTGCCAGCACCCGGACAGGGGAGGGCTACACCTTC. Amino acid sequence: CASTRTGEGYTF.

The chain is built from TRBV5-5 and TRBJ2-5; maybe TRBD1 (6 bases). The CDR3 is 14 amino acids. Trimming left V 0 bases short and J 4 bases short, with 10 bases between. Per the germline V gene, CDR1 is SGHKS and CDR2 is YYEKEE (reference sequence). The CDR3 loop reads CASSLGGGPETQYF. CDR3 bases: TGTGCCAGCAGCTTGGGAGGGGGACCAGAGACCCAGTACTTC.

This chain uses TRBV6-2 or TRBV6-3 with TRBJ2-7, with 9 bases identical to TRBD2. CDR3 size: 14 residues. Germline-derived CDR1 and CDR2 are MNHEY and SVGEGT. V trimming: 5 bases; J trimming: 4 bases; junction bases outside the gene matches: 6. The CDR3 sequence: CASSRLAGVYEQYF. The CDR3 DNA sequence: TGTGCCAGCAGTCGGTTAGCGGGAGTATACGAGCAGTACTTC.

The chain joins TRBV4-1 to TRBJ2-5; D uncertain. Trimming removed 3 bases at V and 2 bases at J, with 19 bases between. Germline V gives CDR1 MGHRA, CDR2 YSYEKL. CDR3 length: 17 amino acids. CDR3 nucleotides: TGCGCCAGCAGCCATGCCTCCCCGGGTCCTCTACAAGAGACCCAGTACTTC. This sequence encodes CASSHASPGPLQETQYF.

This clone was recorded a few times. The rearrangement links TRBV30 to TRBJ1-5; maybe TRBD1 (5 bases). The CDR3 is 14 residues long. The germline CDR1 and CDR2 sequences are GTSNPN and SVGIG (reference sequence). Trimming left V 0 bases short and J 6 bases short, with 12 bases between. The CDR3 is CAWSVLGRGQPQHF. CDR3 DNA sequence: TGTGCCTGGAGTGTACTAGGGAGGGGTCAGCCCCAGCATTTT.